This TCR beta chain appears in the sequencing data of a study of vaccination effects on CD4 cells after COVID-19. Findings and limits, study-wide: Clones from infection and from vaccination both contracted markedly late after vaccination.

The length of the CDR3 is 14 residues. The germline V gene has CDR1 DFQATT and CDR2 SNEGSKA (reference sequence). V was pared by 3 bases and J by 0 bases, with 8 bases between. Of note for this clone: Antigen: not known.

Sequencing used immunoSEQ multiplex PCR; TCRdb keeps in-frame clones, though not all of them. The table lists some 35,000 clones, about 80% of them singletons, with just under 2% in the top ten. CD4+ T cells specific for antigen were expanded with viral peptide pools by the ViraFEST assay before sequencing. Once cultured for more than nine days, the cells underwent separation to obtain CD4+ T cells. Vaccination of participants consisted of two doses of either the BNT162b2 or mRNA-1273 vaccine. Recipients of the vaccine had no prior SARS-CoV-2 infection and negative nucleocapsid antibodies. Both day 3 and day 7 saw half the medium replaced with IL-2 medium.

J is TRBJ1-4 and V is TRBV20-1; no clear D. This TCR came from a human donor who received a COVID-19 vaccine. Some clones in this sample may be carry-over from other donors' samples. The sample in question was CD4+ T cells from PBMCs cultured with HCoV-NL63 spike peptides, obtained after COVID-19 vaccination. The CDR3 reads CSASLGATNEKLFF. In nucleotides, the CDR3 is TGCAGTGCTAGTTTAGGAGCAACTAATGAAAAACTGTTTTTT.